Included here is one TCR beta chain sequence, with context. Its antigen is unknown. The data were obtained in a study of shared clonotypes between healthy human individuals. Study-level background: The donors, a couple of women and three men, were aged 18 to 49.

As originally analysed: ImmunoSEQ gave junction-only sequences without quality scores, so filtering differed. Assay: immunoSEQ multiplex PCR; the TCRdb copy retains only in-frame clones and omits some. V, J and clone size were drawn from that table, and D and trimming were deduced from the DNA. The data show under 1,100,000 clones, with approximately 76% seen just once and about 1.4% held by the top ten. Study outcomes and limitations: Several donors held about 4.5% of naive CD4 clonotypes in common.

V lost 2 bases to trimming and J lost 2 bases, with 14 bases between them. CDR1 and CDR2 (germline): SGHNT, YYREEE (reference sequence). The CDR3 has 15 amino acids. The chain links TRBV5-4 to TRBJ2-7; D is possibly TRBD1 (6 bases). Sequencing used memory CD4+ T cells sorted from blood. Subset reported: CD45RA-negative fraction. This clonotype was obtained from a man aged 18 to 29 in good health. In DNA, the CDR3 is TGTGCCAGCAGCTTACAGGGAGTACCGACCTACGAGCAGTACTTC. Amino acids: CASSLQGVPTYEQYF.